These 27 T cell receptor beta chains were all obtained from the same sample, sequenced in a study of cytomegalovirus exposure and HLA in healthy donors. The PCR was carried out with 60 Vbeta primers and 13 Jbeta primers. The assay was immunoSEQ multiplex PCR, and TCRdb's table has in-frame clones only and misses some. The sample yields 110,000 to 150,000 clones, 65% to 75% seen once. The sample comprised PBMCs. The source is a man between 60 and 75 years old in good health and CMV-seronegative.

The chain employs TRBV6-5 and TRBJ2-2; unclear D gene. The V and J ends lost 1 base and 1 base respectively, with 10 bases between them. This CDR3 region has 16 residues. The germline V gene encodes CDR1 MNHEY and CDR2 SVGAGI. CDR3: CASSYFGGGNTGELFF. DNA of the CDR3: TGTGCCAGCAGTTACTTCGGCGGCGGGAACACCGGGGAGCTGTTTTTT.

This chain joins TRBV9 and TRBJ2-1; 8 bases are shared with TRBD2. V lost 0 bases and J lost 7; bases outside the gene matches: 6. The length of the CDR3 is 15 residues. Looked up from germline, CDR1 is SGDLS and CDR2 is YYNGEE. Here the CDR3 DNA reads TGTGCCAGCAGCGTAGTTCCCGGGGGGGGGAATGAGCAGTTCTTC. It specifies CASSVVPGGGNEQFF. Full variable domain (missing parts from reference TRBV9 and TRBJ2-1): DSGVTQTPKHLITATGQRVTLRCSPRSGDLSVYWYQQSLDQGLQFLIQYYNGEERAKGNILERFSAQQFPDLHSELNLSSLELGDSALYFCASSVVPGGGNEQFFGPGTRLTVL.

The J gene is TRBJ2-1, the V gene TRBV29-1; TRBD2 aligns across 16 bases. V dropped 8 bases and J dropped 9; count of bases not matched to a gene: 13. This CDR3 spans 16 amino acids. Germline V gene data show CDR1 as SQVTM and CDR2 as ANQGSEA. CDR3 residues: CSIAGTSGRAVGEQFF. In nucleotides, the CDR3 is TGCAGCATCGCCGGGACTAGCGGGAGGGCCGTAGGTGAGCAGTTCTTC.

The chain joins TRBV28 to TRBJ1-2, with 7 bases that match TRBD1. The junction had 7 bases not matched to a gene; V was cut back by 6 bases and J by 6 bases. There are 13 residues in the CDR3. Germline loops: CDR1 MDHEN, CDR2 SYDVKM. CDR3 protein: CASSTTGANGYTF. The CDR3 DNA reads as TGTGCCAGCAGCACCACAGGGGCGAATGGCTACACCTTC.

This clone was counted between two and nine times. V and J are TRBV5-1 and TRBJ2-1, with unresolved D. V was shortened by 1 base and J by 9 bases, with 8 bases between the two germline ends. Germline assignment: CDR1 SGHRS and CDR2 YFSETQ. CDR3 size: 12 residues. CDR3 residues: CASSLQEGEQFF. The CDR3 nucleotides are TGCGCCAGCAGCTTGCAGGAAGGTGAGCAGTTCTTC. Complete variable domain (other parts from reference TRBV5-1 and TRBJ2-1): KAGVTQTPRYLIKTRGQQVTLSCSPISGHRSVSWYQQTPGQGLQFLFEYFSETQRNKGNFPGRFSGRQFSNSRSEMNVSTLELGDSALYLCASSLQEGEQFFGPGTRLTVL.

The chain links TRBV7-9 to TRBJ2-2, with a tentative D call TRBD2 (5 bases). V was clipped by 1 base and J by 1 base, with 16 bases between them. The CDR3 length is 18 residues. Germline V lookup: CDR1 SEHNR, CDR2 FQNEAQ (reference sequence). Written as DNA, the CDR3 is TGTGCCAGCAGCTTAGAAACGGGGTTTGGGGTGAACACCGGGGAGCTGTTTTTT. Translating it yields CASSLETGFGVNTGELFF.

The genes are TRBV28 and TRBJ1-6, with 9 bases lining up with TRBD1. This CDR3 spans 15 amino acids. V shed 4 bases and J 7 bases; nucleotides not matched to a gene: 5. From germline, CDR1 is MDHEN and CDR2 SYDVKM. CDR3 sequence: CASSSAGQGNSPLHF. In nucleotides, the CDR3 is TGTGCCAGCAGTTCCGCCGGACAGGGGAATTCACCCCTCCACTTT.

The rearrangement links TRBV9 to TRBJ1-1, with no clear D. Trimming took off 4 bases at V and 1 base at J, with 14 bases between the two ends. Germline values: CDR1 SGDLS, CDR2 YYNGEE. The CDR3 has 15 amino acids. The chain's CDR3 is CASSTHTGRNTEAFF. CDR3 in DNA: TGTGCCAGCAGCACCCACACGGGAAGGAACACTGAAGCTTTCTTT.

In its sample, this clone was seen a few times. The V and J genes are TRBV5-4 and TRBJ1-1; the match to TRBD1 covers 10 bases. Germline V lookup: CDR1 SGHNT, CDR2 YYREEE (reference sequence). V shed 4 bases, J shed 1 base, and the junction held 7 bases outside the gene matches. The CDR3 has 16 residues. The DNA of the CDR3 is TGTGCCAGCAGCGGGGGGACAGGGGCCCAGAACACTGAAGCTTTCTTT. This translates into CASSGGTGAQNTEAFF.

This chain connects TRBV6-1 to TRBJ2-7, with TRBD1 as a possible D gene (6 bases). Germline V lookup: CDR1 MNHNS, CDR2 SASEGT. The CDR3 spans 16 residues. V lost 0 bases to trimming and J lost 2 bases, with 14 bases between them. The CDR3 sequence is CASSEALNRVTYEQYF. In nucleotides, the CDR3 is TGTGCCAGCAGTGAAGCGTTAAACAGGGTAACCTACGAGCAGTACTTC.

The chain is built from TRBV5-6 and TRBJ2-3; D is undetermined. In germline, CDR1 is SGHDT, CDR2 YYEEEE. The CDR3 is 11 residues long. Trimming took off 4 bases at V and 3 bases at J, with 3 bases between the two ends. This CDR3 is CASSITDTQYF. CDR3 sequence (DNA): TGTGCCAGCAGCATAACAGATACGCAGTATTTT.

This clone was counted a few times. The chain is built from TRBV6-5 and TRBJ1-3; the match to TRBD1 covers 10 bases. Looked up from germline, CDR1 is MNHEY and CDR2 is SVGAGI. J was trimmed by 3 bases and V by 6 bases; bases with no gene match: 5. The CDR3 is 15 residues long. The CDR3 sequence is CASSRDRGGGNTIYF. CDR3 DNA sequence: TGTGCCAGCAGCCGGGACAGGGGCGGTGGAAACACCATATATTTT.

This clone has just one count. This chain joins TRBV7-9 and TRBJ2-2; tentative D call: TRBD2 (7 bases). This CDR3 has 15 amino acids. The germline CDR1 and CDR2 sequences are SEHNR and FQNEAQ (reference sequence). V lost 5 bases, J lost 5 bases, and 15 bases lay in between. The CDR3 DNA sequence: TGTGCCAGCAGCACACAGGGAGGGGGAACCGGGGAGCTGTTTTTT. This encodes CASSTQGGGTGELFF.

Written as DNA, the CDR3 is TGTGCCAGTAGCCAGGACAGGGTGGTGACGTTCGTGAACACTGAAGCTTTCTTT. The encoded protein is CASSQDRVVTFVNTEAFF. The V and J genes are TRBV19 and TRBJ1-1, with TRBD1 matching 8 bases. This CDR3 has 18 residues. Germline lookup yields CDR1 LNHDA and CDR2 SQIVND (reference sequence). Trimming cost V 6 bases and J 0 bases; bases outside gene matches: 15.

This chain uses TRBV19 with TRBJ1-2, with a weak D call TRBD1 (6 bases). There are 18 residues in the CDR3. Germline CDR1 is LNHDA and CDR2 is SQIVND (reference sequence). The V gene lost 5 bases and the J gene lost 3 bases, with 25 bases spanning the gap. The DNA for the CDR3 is TGTGCCAGTAGTCGCTGGGGGCCCTCGAATTCCATCGACTATGGCTACACCTTC. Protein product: CASSRWGPSNSIDYGYTF.

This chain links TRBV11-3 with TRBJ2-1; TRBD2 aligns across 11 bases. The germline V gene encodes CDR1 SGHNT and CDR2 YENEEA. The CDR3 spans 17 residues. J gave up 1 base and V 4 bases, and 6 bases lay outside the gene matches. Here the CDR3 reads CASSSTLAGGSYNEQFF. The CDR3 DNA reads TGTGCCAGCAGCTCCACCCTAGCGGGAGGATCCTACAATGAGCAGTTCTTC.

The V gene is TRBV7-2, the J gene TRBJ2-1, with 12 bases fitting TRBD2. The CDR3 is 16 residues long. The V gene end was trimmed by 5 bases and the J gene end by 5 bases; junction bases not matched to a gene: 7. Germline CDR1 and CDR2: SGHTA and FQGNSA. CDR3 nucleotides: TGTGCCAGCAGCCTCCGGACTAGCGGGACCAACAATGAGCAGTTCTTC. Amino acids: CASSLRTSGTNNEQFF.

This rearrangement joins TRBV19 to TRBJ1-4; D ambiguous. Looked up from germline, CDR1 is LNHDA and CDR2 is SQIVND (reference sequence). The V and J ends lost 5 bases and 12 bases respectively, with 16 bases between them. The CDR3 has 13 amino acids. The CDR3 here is CASSPLERRELFF. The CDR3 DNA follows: TGTGCCAGTAGTCCCTTGGAGCGGAGGGAACTGTTTTTT.

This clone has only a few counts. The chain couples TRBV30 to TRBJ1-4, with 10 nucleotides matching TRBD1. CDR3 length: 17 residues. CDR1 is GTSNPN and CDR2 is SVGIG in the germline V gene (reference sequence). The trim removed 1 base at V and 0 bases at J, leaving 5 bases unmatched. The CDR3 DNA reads TGTGCCTGGAGTGCCGGGACAGGGGTTCCAACTAATGAAAAACTGTTTTTT. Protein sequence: CAWSAGTGVPTNEKLFF.

CDR3 bases: TGTGCCAGCAGTGCCCGACGGAGCTCCTACAATGAGCAGTTCTTC. Translated, it gives CASSARRSSYNEQFF. V is TRBV6-5 and J is TRBJ2-1; D is undetermined. This CDR3 spans 15 amino acids. The V gene's germline CDR1 is MNHEY and CDR2 SVGAGI. Trimming stripped 5 bases from V and 0 bases from J, with 11 bases between.

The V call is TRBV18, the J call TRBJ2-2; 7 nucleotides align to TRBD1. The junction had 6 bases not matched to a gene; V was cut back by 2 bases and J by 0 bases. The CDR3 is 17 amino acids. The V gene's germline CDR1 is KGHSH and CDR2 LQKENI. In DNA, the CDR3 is TGTGCCAGCTCACCATTAAGACAGGGCCCGAACACCGGGGAGCTGTTTTTT. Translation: CASSPLRQGPNTGELFF.

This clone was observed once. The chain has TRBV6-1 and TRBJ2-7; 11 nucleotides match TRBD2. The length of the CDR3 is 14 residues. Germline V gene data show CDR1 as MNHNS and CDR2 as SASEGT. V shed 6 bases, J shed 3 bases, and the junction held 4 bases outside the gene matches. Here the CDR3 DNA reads TGTGCCAGCAGGGGGACTAGCGGTTTCTACGAGCAGTACTTC. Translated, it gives CASRGTSGFYEQYF.

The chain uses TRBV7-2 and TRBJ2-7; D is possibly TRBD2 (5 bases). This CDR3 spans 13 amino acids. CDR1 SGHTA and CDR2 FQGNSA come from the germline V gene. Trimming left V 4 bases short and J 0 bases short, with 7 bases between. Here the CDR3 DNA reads TGTGCCAGCAGCTCCACTAGCTCCTACGAGCAGTACTTC. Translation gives CASSSTSSYEQYF.

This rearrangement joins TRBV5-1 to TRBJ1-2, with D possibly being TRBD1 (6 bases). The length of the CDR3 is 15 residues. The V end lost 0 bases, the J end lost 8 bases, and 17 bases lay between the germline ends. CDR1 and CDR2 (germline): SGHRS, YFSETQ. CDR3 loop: CASSLGSAGVGGYTF. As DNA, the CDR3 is TGCGCCAGCAGCTTGGGATCGGCAGGGGTGGGCGGCTACACCTTC.

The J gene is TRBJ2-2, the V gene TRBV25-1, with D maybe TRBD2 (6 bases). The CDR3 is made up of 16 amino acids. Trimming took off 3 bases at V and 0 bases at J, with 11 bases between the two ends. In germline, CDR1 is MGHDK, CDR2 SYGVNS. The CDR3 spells CASSDPSGPNTGELFF. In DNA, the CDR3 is TGTGCCAGCAGTGACCCAAGCGGGCCGAACACCGGGGAGCTGTTTTTT.

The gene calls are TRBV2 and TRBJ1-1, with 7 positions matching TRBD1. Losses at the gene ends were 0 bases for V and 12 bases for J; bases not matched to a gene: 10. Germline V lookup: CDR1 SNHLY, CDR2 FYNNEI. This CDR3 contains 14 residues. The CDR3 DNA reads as TGTGCCAGCAGTGAAGCGCTTCAGGGACAGAGAACTTTCTTT. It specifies CASSEALQGQRTFF.

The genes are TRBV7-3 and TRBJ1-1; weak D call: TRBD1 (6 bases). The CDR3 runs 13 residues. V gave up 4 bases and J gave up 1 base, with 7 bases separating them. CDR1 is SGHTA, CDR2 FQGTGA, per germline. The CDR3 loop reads CASSSQGNTEAFF. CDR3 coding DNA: TGTGCCAGCAGCTCACAGGGGAACACTGAAGCTTTCTTT.